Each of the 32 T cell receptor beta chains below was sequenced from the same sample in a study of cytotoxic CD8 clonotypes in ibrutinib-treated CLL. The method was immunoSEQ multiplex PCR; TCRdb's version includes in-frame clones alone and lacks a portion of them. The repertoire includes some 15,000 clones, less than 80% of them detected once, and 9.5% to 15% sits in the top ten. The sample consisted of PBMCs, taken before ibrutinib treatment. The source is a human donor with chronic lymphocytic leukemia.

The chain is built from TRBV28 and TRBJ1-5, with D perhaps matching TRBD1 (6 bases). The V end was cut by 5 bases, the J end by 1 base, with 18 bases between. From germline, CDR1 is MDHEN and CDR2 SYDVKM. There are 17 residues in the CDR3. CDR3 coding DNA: TGTGCCAGCAGTCTCCTGGGGGGGGGCGTCAGCAATCAGCCCCAGCATTTT. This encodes CASSLLGGGVSNQPQHF.

Written as DNA, the CDR3 is TGTGCCAGCAGCTTAAGGTCCGGGCATAATTCACCCCTCCACTTT. Its protein product is CASSLRSGHNSPLHF. The gene calls are TRBV11-2 and TRBJ1-6; D uncertain. CDR1 and CDR2 (germline): SGHAT, FQNNGV. The CDR3 runs 15 residues. V was clipped by 2 bases and J by 5 bases, with 10 bases between them.

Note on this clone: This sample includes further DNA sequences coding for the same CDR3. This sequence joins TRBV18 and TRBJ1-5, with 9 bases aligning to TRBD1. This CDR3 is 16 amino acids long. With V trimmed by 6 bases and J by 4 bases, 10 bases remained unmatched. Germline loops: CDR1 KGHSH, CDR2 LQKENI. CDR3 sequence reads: CASSHSPDRGNQPQHF. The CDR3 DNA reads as TGTGCCAGCTCTCACTCCCCGGACAGGGGAAATCAGCCCCAGCATTTT.

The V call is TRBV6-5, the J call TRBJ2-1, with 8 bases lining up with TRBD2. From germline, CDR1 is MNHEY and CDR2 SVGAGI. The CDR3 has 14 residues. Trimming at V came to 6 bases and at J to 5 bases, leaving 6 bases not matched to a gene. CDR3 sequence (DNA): TGTGCCAGCAGAACTAGCGGAGATAACAATGAGCAGTTCTTC. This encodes CASRTSGDNNEQFF.

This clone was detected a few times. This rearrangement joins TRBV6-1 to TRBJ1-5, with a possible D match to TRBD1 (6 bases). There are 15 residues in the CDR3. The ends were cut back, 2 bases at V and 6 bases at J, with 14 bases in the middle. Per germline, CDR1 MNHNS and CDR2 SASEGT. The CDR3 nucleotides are TGTGCCAGCAGTGAACGTCAGGGGACGAGTCAGCCCCAGCATTTT. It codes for CASSERQGTSQPQHF.

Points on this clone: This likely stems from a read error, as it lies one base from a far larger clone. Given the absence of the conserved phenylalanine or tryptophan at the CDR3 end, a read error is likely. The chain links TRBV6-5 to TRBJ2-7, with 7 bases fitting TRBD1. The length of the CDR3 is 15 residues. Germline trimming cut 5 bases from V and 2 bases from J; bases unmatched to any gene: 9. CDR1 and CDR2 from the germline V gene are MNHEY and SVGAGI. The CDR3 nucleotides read TGTGCCAGCAGTCCGAGGGGGCGACGGGCCTACGAGCAGTACGGC. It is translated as CASSPRGRRAYEQYG.

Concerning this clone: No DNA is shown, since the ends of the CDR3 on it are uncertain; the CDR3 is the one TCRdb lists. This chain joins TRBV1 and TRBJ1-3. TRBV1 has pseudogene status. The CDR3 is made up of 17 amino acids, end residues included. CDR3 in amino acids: CTSSQEFGEGSGNTIYF.

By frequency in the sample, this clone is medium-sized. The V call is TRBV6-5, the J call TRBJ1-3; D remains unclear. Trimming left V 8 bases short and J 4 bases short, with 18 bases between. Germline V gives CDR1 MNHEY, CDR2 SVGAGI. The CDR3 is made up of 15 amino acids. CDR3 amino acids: CASGEPKSSGNTIYF. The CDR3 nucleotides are TGTGCCAGCGGGGAGCCGAAGTCATCAGGAAACACCATATATTTT.

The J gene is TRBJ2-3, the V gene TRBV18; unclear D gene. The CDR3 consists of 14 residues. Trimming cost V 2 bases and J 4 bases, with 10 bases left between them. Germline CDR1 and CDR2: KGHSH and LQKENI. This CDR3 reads CASSPEVAADTQYF. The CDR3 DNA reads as TGTGCCAGCTCACCAGAGGTGGCGGCAGATACGCAGTATTTT.

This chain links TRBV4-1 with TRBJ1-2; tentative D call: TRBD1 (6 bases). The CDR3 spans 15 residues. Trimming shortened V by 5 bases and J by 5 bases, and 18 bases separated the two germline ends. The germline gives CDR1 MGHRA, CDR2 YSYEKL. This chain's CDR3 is CASSSPAGAGYGYTF. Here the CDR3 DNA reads TGCGCCAGCAGCAGCCCGGCAGGGGCTGGGTATGGCTACACCTTC.

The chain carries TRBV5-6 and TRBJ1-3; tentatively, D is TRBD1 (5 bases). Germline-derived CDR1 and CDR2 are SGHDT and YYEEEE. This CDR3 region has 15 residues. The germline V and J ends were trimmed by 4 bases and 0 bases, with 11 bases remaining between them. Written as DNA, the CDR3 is TGTGCCAGCAGCCTGGGGACTACCTCTGGAAACACCATATATTTT. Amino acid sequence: CASSLGTTSGNTIYF. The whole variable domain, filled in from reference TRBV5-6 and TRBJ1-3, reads DAGVTQSPTHLIKTRGQQVTLRCSPKSGHDTVSWYQQALGQGPQFIFQYYEEEERQRGNFPDRFSGHQFPNYSSELNVNALLLGDSALYLCASSLGTTSGNTIYFGEGSWLTVV.

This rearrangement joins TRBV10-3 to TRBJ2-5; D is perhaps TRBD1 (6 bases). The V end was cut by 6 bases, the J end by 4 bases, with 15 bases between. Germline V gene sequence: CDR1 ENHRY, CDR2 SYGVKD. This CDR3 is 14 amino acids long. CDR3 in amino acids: CAISPLDSGETQYF. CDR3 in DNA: TGTGCCATCAGCCCCTTGGACAGCGGAGAGACCCAGTACTTC.

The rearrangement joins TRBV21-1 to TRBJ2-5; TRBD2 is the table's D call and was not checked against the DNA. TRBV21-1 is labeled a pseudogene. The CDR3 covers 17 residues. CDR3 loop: CASSSRWGGRAPETQYF. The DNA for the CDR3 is TGTGCCAGCAGCTCTCGCTGGGGAGGGAGGGCCCCAGAGACCCAGTACTTC.

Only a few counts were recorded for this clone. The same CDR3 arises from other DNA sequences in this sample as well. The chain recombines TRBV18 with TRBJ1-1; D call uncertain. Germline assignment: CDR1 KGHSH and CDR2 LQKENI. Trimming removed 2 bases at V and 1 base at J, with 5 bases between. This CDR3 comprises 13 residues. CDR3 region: CASSPGSNTEAFF. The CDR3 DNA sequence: TGTGCCAGCTCACCAGGATCGAACACTGAAGCTTTCTTT.

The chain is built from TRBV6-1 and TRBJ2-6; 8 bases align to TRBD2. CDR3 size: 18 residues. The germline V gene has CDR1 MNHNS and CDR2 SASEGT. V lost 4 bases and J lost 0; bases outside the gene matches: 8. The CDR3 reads CASSVGGGSRSGANVLTF. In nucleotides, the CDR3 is TGTGCCAGCAGTGTTGGCGGGGGGTCACGCTCTGGGGCCAACGTCCTGACTTTC.

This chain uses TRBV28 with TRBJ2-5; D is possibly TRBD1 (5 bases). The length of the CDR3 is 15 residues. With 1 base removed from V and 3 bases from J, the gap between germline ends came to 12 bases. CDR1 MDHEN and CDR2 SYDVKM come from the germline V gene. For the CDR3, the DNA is TGTGCCAGCAGTTTATTAGGGGCTGGTGAAGAGACCCAGTACTTC. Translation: CASSLLGAGEETQYF.

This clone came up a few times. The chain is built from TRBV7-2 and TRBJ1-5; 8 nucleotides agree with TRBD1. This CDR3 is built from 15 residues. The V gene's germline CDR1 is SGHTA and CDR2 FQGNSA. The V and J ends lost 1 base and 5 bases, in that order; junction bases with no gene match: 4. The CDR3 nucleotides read TGTGCCAGCAGCTTAGTCGGGACAGGATATCAGCCCCAGCATTTT. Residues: CASSLVGTGYQPQHF.

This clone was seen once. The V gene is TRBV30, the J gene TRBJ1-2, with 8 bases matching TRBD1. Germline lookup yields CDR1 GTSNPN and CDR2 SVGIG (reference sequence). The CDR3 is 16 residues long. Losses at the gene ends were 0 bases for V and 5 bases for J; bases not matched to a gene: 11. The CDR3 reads CAWSVPLRTGRYGYTF. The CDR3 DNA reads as TGTGCCTGGAGTGTACCTCTCAGGACAGGGAGGTATGGCTACACCTTC.

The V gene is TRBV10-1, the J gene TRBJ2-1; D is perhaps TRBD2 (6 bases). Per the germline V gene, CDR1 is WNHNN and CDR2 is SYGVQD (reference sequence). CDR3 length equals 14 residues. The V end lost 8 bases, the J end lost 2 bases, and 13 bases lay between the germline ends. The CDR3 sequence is CASGGTLAYNEQFF. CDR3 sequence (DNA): TGCGCCAGCGGGGGGACTTTAGCCTACAATGAGCAGTTCTTC.

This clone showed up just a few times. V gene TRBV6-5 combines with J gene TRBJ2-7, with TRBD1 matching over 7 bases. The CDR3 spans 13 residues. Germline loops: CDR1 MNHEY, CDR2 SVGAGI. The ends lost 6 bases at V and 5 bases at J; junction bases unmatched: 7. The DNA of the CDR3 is TGTGCCAGCAGATCGACAGGGTTCGACGAGCAGTACTTC. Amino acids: CASRSTGFDEQYF.

The DNA of the CDR3 is TGTGCCAGCAGCCGGGACACATCAAATCCGACTGAAGCTTTCTTT. It translates to CASSRDTSNPTEAFF. The genes are TRBV6-1 and TRBJ1-1; possible D gene TRBD1, 6 bases. V lost 6 bases to trimming and J lost 5 bases, with 19 bases between them. The CDR3 runs to 15 residues. Germline V gene sequence: CDR1 MNHNS, CDR2 SASEGT.

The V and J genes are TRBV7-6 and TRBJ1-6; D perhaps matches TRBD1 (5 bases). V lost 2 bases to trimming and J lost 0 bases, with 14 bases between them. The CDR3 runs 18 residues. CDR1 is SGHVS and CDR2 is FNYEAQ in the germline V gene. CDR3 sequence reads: CASSLWGGIGSYNSPLHF. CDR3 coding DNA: TGTGCCAGCAGCTTATGGGGGGGAATAGGCTCCTATAATTCACCCCTCCACTTT.

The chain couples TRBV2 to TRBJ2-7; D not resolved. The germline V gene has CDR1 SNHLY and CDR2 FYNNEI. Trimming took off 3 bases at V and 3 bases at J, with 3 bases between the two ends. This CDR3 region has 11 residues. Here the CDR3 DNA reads TGTGCCAGCAGTGACCACTACGAGCAGTACTTC. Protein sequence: CASSDHYEQYF. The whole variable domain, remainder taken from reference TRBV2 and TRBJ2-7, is EPEVTQTPSHQVTQMGQEVILRCVPISNHLYFYWYRQILGQKVEFLVSFYNNEISEKSEIFDDQFSVERPDGSNFTLKIRSTKLEDSAMYFCASSDHYEQYFGPGTRLTVT.

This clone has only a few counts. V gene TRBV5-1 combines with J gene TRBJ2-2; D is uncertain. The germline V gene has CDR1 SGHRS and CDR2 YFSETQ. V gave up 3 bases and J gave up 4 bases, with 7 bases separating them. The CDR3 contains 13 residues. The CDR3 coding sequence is TGCGCCAGCAGCTCCGTATTCACCGGGGAGCTGTTTTTT. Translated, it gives CASSSVFTGELFF.

DNA for the CDR3: TGTGCCAGCAGTGAATTGGGGGTCTACGAGCAGTACGTC. Encoded protein: CASSELGVYEQYV. The chain employs TRBV6-1 and TRBJ2-7, with D perhaps matching TRBD1 or TRBD2 (5 bases each). Per the germline V gene, CDR1 is MNHNS and CDR2 is SASEGT. CDR3 size: 13 residues. V was pared by 2 bases and J by 3 bases, with 8 bases between.

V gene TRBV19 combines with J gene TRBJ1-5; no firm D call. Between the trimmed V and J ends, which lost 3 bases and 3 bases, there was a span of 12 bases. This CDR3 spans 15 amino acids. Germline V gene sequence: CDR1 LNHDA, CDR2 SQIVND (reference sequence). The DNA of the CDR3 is TGTGCCAGTAGTATTCACGGTCCGCTCAATCAGCCCCAGCATTTT. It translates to CASSIHGPLNQPQHF.

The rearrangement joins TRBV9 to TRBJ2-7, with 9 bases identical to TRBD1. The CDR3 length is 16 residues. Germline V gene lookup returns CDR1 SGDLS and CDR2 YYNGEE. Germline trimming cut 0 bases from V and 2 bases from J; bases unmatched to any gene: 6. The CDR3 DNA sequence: TGTGCCAGCAGCGTAGCTACCGGGACAGGGACCTACGAGCAGTACTTC. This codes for CASSVATGTGTYEQYF.

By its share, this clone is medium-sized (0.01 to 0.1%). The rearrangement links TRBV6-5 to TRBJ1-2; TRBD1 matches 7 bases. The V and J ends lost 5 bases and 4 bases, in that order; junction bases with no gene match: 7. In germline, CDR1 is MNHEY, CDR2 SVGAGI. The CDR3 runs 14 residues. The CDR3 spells CASSTQGGGYGYTF. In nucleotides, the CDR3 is TGTGCCAGCAGTACCCAGGGGGGCGGCTATGGCTACACCTTC.

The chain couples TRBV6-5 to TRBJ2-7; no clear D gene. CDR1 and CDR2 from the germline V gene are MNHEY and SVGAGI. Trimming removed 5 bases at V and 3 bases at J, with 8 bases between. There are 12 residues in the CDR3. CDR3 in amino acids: CASSPDGYEQYV. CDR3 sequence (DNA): TGTGCCAGCAGTCCAGACGGCTACGAGCAGTACGTC.

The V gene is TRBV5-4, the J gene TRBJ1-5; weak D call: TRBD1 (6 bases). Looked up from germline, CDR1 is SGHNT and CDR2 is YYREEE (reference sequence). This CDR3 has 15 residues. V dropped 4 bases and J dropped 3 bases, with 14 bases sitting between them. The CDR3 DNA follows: TGTGCCAGCAGCCCTGAGGGGGATTCCAATCAGCCCCAGCATTTT. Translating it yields CASSPEGDSNQPQHF.

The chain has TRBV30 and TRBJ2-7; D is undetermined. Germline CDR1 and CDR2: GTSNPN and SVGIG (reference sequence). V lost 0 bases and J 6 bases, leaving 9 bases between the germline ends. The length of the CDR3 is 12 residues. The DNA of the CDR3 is TGTGCCTGGAGTGTACTGGGCAGCGAGCAGTACTTC. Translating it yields CAWSVLGSEQYF.

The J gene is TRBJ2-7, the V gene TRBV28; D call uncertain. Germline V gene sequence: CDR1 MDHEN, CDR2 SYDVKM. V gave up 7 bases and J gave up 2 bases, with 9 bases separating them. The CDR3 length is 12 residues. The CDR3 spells CASTGQAYEQYF. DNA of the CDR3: TGTGCCAGCACTGGGCAGGCCTACGAGCAGTACTTC. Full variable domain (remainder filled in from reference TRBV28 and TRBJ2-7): DVKVTQSSRYLVKRTGEKVFLECVQDMDHENMFWYRQDPGLGLRLIYFSYDVKMKEKGDIPEGYSVSREKKERFSLILESASTNQTSMYLCASTGQAYEQYFGPGTRLTVT.